This T cell receptor (beta chain) was identified during a study of blood T cells in healthy people across ages. General observations from the study: In the absence of known donor CMV status, changes in expanded clonotypes were possibly confounded.

Researchers isolated at least 7 million PBMCs per sample. The table lists this clonotype with a few counts. Its antigen is currently unknown. Germline V CDR1 and CDR2: LGHNA, YSLEER. This CDR3 is built from 14 residues. Trimming shortened V by 2 bases and J by 4 bases, and 11 bases separated the two germline ends. A second PCR of 7 to 11 cycles used a sample-barcoded 5' primer and a J-beta primer mix. One entry per CDR3 protein results from TCRdb running MiXCR on the 5' RACE reads. The table includes 1.8 million or so distinct CDR3 sequences, about 39% detected once. This chain uses TRBV4-3 with TRBJ1-2; the D is unclear. This TCR came from a human donor in good health. The sample taken for sequencing was blood. The CDR3 here is CASSQSDVTYGYTF. The CDR3 DNA is TGCGCCAGCAGCCAAAGTGACGTGACCTATGGCTACACCTTC.